Shown below are 4 T cell receptor beta chains from a single sample sequenced in a study of blood T cells in healthy people across ages. Primers used in a second PCR of about 6 to 12 cycles were a sample-barcoded 5' primer and a J-beta primer mix. TCRdb used MiXCR to reprocess the 5' RACE reads, holding one entry per CDR3 protein. The sample has around 1,900,000 distinct CDR3 sequences, 30% to 40% seen once. Material for sequencing was blood. These receptors were obtained from a human donor in good health.

The rearrangement uses TRBV10-3 and TRBJ2-7; 7 bases fit TRBD2. The DNA matches TRBJ2-5 better at its end, which makes the J call doubtful. Germline CDR1 and CDR2: ENHRY and SYGVKD. This CDR3 spans 13 amino acids. The CDR3 nucleotides are TGTGCCATCATGGGGGGGTCGGGAGAGACCCAGTACTTC. It codes for CAIMGGSGETQYF.

The chain uses TRBV5-1 and TRBJ2-5; 7 nucleotides align to TRBD2. Unmatched junction bases numbered 7, after V lost 0 bases and J lost 5 bases. The CDR3 loop spans 15 amino acids. Germline V gives CDR1 SGHRS, CDR2 YFSETQ. The CDR3 region is CASSLEGLLLETQYF. In DNA form, the CDR3 reads TGCGCCAGCAGCTTGGAGGGACTATTATTGGAGACCCAGTACTTC.

This chain uses TRBV28 with TRBJ1-6; D is possibly TRBD1 (5 bases). V was shortened by 8 bases and J by 6 bases, with 8 bases between the two germline ends. The CDR3 spans 12 residues. CDR1 and CDR2 from the germline V gene are MDHEN and SYDVKM. The CDR3 nucleotides are TGTGCCAGCGGGGACCTTAATTCACCCCTCCACTTT. Translating gives CASGDLNSPLHF. Filled out from reference TRBV28 and TRBJ1-6, the complete variable domain reads DVKVTQSSRYLVKRTGEKVFLECVQDMDHENMFWYRQDPGLGLRLIYFSYDVKMKEKGDIPEGYSVSREKKERFSLILESASTNQTSMYLCASGDLNSPLHFGNGTRLTVT.

This clonotype was observed a few times. CDR3 DNA: TGCAGCGTTTCCCCAAGACTAGCGGGAAGTGAGACCCAGTACTTC. Translating it yields CSVSPRLAGSETQYF. This chain uses TRBV29-1 with TRBJ2-5; 11 bases fit TRBD2. There are 15 residues in the CDR3. V was pared by 5 bases and J by 5 bases, with 10 bases of the junction left unmatched. CDR1 and CDR2 (germline): SQVTM, ANQGSEA. The whole variable domain, remainder taken from reference TRBV29-1 and TRBJ2-5, is SAVISQKPSRDICQRGTSLTIQCQVDSQVTMMFWYRQQPGQSLTLIATANQGSEATYESGFVIDKFPISRPNLTFSTLTVSNMSPEDSSIYLCSVSPRLAGSETQYFGPGTRLLVL.